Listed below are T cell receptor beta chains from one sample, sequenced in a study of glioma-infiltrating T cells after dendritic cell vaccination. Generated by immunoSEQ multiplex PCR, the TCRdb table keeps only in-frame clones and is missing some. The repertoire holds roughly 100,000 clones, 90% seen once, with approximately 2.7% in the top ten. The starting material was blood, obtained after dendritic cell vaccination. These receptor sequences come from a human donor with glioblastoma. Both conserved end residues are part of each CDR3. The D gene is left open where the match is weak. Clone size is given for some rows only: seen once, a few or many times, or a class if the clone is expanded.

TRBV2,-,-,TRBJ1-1,CASRREGANTEAFF,TGTGCCAGCAGACGAGAAGGGGCGAACACTGAAGCTTTCTTT
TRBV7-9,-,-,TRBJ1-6,CASSQAFYNSPLHF,TGTGCCAGCAGCCAGGCCTTCTATAATTCACCCCTCCACTTT
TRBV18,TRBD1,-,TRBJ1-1,CASSPGQDTLRTEAFF,TGTGCCAGCTCACCCGGACAGGATACTTTGAGGACTGAAGCTTTCTTT
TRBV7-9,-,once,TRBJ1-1,CASSARSPGTLGEAFF,TGTGCCAGCAGCGCGAGATCGCCAGGGACTTTGGGTGAAGCTTTCTTT
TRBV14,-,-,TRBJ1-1,CASSQDQGYGNTEAFF,TGTGCCAGCAGCCAAGATCAGGGGTATGGGAACACTGAAGCTTTCTTT
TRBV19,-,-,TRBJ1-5,CASSIEHNQPQHF,TGTGCCAGTAGTATAGAACACAATCAGCCCCAGCATTTT
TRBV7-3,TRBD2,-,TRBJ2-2,CASRLASNTGELFF,TGTGCCAGCAGACTAGCGAGTAACACCGGGGAGCTGTTTTTT
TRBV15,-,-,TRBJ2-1,CATSRGGLSYNEQFF,TGTGCCACCAGCAGAGGGGGGCTCTCCTACAATGAGCAGTTCTTC
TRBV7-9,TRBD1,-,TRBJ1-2,CASSQPGQEYDGYTF,TGTGCCAGCAGCCAGCCGGGACAGGAATATGATGGCTACACCTTC
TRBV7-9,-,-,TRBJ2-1,CASSSAPGLTYNEQFF,TGTGCCAGCAGCTCCGCCCCGGGTCTCACCTACAATGAGCAGTTCTTC
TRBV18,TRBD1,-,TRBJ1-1,CASATGGAAEAFF,TGTGCCAGCGCAACAGGGGGCGCGGCTGAAGCTTTCTTT
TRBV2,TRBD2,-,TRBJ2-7,CASRGTSGSYEQYF,TGTGCCAGCAGGGGGACTAGCGGGAGTTACGAGCAGTACTTC
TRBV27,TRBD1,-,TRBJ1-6,CASSFSAETGTVTPLHF,TGTGCCAGCAGTTTCTCGGCCGAGACAGGGACGGTTACACCCCTCCACTTT
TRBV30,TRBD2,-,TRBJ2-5,CAWSGTSGLKETQYF,TGTGCCTGGAGTGGGACTAGCGGGCTTAAAGAGACCCAGTACTTC
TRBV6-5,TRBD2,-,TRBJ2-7,CASRLSGAGYEQYF,TGTGCCAGCAGATTAAGCGGGGCGGGCTACGAGCAGTACTTC
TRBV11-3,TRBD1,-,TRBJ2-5,CASSLRAGGEETQYF,TGTGCCAGCAGCTTAAGGGCAGGGGGCGAAGAGACCCAGTACTTC
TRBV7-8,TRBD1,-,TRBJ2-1,CASSHRPTGEQFF,TGTGCCAGCAGCCATCGTCCGACAGGGGAGCAGTTCTTC
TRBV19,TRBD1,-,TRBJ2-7,CASSVTGGSYEQYF,TGTGCCAGTAGTGTTACAGGGGGATCCTACGAGCAGTACTTC
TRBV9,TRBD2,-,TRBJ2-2,CASTSNLAANTGELFF,TGTGCCAGCACTTCAAACCTAGCGGCGAACACCGGGGAGCTGTTTTTT
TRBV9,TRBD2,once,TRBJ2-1,CASSASPLAGGLNEQFF,TGTGCCAGCAGCGCCTCCCCCCTAGCGGGGGGTTTAAATGAGCAGTTCTTC
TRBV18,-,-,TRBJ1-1,CASSPRGINTEAFF,TGTGCCAGCTCACCAAGAGGAATTAACACTGAAGCTTTCTTT
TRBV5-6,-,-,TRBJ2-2,CASSLAGPSYTGELFF,TGTGCCAGCAGCTTGGCAGGGCCTAGTTACACCGGGGAGCTGTTTTTT
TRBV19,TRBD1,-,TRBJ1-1,CASSSGQGALFTEAFF,TGTGCCAGTAGTTCGGGACAGGGGGCTCTTTTCACTGAAGCTTTCTTT
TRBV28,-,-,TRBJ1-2,CASTFTGGYGYTF,TGTGCCAGCACCTTTACCGGGGGCTATGGCTACACCTTC
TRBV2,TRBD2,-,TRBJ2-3,CASMFLAVSTDTQYF,TGTGCCAGCATGTTCCTAGCGGTCAGCACAGATACGCAGTATTTT
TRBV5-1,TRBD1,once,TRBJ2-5,CASSLGQGAGETQYF,TGCGCCAGCAGCTTGGGGCAGGGGGCAGGAGAGACCCAGTACTTC
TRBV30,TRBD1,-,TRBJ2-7,CAWSSTGVHEQYF,TGTGCCTGGAGTTCCACAGGGGTCCACGAGCAGTACTTC
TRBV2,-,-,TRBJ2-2,CASSVKGGSFTGELFF,TGTGCCAGCAGTGTCAAAGGAGGGAGTTTTACCGGGGAGCTGTTTTTT
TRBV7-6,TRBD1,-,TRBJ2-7,CASSRGQGNYEQYF,TGTGCCAGCAGCCGCGGACAGGGAAACTACGAGCAGTACTTC
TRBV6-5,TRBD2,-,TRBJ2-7,CASSVTSGSYEQYF,TGTGCCAGCAGTGTCACTAGCGGGAGTTACGAGCAGTACTTC
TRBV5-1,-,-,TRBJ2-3,CASSLEPGSRPDTQYF,TGCGCCAGCAGCTTGGAGCCGGGGTCCCGTCCAGATACGCAGTATTTT
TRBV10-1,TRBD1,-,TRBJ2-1,CASSEGQGAHEQFF,TGCGCCAGCAGTGAGGGACAGGGGGCACATGAGCAGTTCTTC
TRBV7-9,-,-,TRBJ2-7,CASSLAPIRSEQYF,TGTGCCAGCAGCTTAGCCCCTATCCGGAGCGAGCAGTACTTC
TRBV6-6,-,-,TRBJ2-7,CASSYSRVSEQYF,TGTGCCAGCAGTTACTCCAGGGTTAGCGAGCAGTACTTC
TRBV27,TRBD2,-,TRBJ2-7,CASRFSGRAHEQYF,TGTGCCAGCAGGTTTAGCGGGAGGGCCCACGAGCAGTACTTC
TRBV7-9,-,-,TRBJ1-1,CASSLARVGEAFF,TGTGCCAGCAGCTTAGCGCGGGTGGGTGAAGCTTTCTTT
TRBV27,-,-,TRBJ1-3,CASRRTVAGNTIYF,TGTGCCAGCAGGAGGACAGTTGCGGGAAACACCATATATTTT
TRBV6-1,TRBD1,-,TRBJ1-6,CASRSLDRDNSPLHF,TGCGCCAGCAGGTCATTAGACAGGGATAATTCACCCCTCCACTTT
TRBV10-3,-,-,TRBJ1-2,CAINKQETYGYTF,TGTGCCATCAACAAACAGGAGACCTATGGCTACACCTTC
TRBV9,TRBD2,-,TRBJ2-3,CASSHSKREGRADTQYF,TGTGCCAGCAGCCATTCCAAGCGGGAGGGCCGGGCAGATACGCAGTATTTT
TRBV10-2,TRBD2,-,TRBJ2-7,CASRTSGSISYEQYF,TGCGCCAGCAGGACTAGCGGGAGTATTTCCTACGAGCAGTACTTC
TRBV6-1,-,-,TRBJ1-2,CASSESNRAYYGYTF,TGTGCCAGCAGTGAATCGAACAGGGCATACTATGGCTACACCTTC
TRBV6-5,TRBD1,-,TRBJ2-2,CASSVGTGGPGELFF,TGTGCCAGCAGTGTAGGGACAGGGGGCCCCGGGGAGCTGTTTTTT
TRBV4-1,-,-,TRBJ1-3,CASSQDRGSGNTIYF,TGCGCCAGCAGCCAAGATCGGGGTTCTGGAAACACCATATATTTT
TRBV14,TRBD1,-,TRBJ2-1,CASSQRQGTGYNEQFF,TGTGCCAGCAGCCAGCGACAGGGCACGGGCTACAATGAGCAGTTCTTC
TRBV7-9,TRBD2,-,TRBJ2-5,CASSLVAGYQETQYF,TGTGCCAGCAGCTTAGTAGCGGGGTACCAAGAGACCCAGTACTTC
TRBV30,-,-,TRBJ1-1,CAWNRDTEAFF,TGTGCCTGGAACAGGGACACTGAAGCTTTCTTT
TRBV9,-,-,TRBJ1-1,CASSEVGANTEAFF,TGTGCCAGCAGCGAGGTGGGAGCGAACACTGAAGCTTTCTTT
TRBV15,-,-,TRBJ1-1,CATSRDIEGNTEAFF,TGTGCCACCAGCAGAGACATTGAGGGAAATACTGAAGCTTTCTTT
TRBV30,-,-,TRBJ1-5,CAWSGQENQPQHF,TGTGCCTGGAGTGGTCAGGAAAATCAGCCCCAGCATTTT
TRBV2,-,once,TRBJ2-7,CASSSASDSSYEQYF,TGTGCCAGCAGCTCCGCGTCGGACAGCTCCTACGAGCAGTACTTC
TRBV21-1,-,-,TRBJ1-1,CASTGRGAGSTEAFF,TGTGCCAGCACGGGGAGGGGTGCGGGCTCCACTGAAGCTTTCTTT
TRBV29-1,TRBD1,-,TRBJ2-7,CSVPGTGVEQYF,TGCAGCGTTCCCGGGACAGGGGTCGAGCAGTACTTC
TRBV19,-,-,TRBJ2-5,CASSIRAAIRGSQETQYF,TGTGCCAGTAGTATTCGGGCCGCTATCCGGGGATCCCAAGAGACCCAGTACTTC
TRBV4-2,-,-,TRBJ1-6,CASSQETAPNSPLHF,TGTGCCAGCAGCCAAGAGACTGCACCCAATTCCCCCCTCCACTTT